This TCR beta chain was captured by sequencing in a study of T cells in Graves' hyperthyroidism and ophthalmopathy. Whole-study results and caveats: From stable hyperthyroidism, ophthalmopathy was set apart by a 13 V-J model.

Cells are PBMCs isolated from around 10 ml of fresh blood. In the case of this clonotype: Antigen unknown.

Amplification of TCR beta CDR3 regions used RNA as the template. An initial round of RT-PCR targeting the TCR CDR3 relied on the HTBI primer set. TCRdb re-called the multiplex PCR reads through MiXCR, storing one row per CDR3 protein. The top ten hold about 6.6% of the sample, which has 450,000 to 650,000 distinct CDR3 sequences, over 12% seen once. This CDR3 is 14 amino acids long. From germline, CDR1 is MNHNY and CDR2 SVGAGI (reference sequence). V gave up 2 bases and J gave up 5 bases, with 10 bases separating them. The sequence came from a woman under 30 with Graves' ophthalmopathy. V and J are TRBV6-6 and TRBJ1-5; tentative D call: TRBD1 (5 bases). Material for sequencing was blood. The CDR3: CASSYGGPYQPQHF. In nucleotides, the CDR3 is TGTGCCAGCAGTTACGGGGGTCCCTATCAGCCCCAGCATTTT.